These 29 T cell receptor beta chains share one sample of origin, sequenced in a study of cytomegalovirus exposure and HLA in healthy donors. Vbeta (60) and Jbeta (13) primers were used in the PCR. Measured with immunoSEQ multiplex PCR; TCRdb has only the in-frame clones, and not every one. The sample records some 78,000 clones, 80% being singletons. Sequencing was performed on PBMCs. Source of these receptors: a woman aged 50 to 60 in good health and CMV-seropositive.

The chain links TRBV5-6 to TRBJ1-1, with no clear D. Trimming left V 2 bases short and J 1 base short, with 9 bases between. Germline V gives CDR1 SGHDT, CDR2 YYEEEE. The CDR3 has 14 residues. The CDR3 DNA follows: TGTGCCAGCAGCTTCGGTCGAGGGAACACTGAAGCTTTCTTT. Its translation is CASSFGRGNTEAFF.

This chain uses TRBV6-1 with TRBJ1-3, with D maybe TRBD1 (5 bases). The CDR3 loop spans 12 amino acids. V lost 2 bases, J lost 8 bases, and 7 bases lay in between. From germline, CDR1 is MNHNS and CDR2 SASEGT. DNA for the CDR3: TGTGCCAGCAGTGAATCGGGGGACACCATATATTTT. Translated, it gives CASSESGDTIYF.

A remark on this clone: The junction does not match germline at one end; this may be a read error. The chain combines TRBV7-7 with TRBJ2-2; 9 nucleotides line up with TRBD1. Germline CDR1 is SSHAT and CDR2 is FNYEAQ (reference sequence). CDR3 length equals 15 residues. The CDR3 spells CASSRGTGRTGELFF. The CDR3 DNA is TGTGCTAGCAGCCGCGGGACAGGGAGGACCGGGGAGCTGTTTTTT. Using reference TRBV7-7 and TRBJ2-2 for the parts outside the CDR3, the full variable domain is GAGVSQSPRYKVTKRGQDVTLRCDPISSHATLYWYQQALGQGPEFLTYFNYEAQPDKSGLPSDRFSAERPEGSISTLTIQRTEQRDSAMYRCASSRGTGRTGELFFGEGSRLTVL.

The chain joins TRBV7-9 to TRBJ2-3, with D possibly TRBD1 on 6 matching bases. Germline CDR1 is SEHNR and CDR2 is FQNEAQ (reference sequence). The CDR3 loop spans 13 amino acids. V was shortened by 3 bases and J by 6 bases, with 10 bases between the two germline ends. The CDR3 sequence is CASSFTGFDTQYF. CDR3 DNA: TGTGCCAGCAGCTTCACAGGGTTCGATACGCAGTATTTT. Using reference TRBV7-9 and TRBJ2-3 for the parts outside the CDR3, the full variable domain is DTGVSQNPRHKITKRGQNVTFRCDPISEHNRLYWYRQTLGQGPEFLTYFQNEAQLEKSRLLSDRFSAERPKGSFSTLEIQRTEQGDSAMYLCASSFTGFDTQYFGPGTRLTVL.

This chain connects TRBV29-1 to TRBJ2-3; TRBD2 might be the D (6 bases). CDR1 SQVTM and CDR2 ANQGSEA come from the germline V gene. Trimming pared 8 bases from V and 2 bases from J, leaving 17 bases between. The CDR3 runs 14 residues. In DNA form, the CDR3 reads TGCAGCTCGACGCGGGGAGAGGTCACAGATACGCAGTATTTT. It encodes CSSTRGEVTDTQYF.

V usage is TRBV7-9 and J usage is TRBJ2-2, with D maybe TRBD2 (5 bases). The V gene's germline CDR1 is SEHNR and CDR2 FQNEAQ (reference sequence). Trimming took 5 bases from V and 7 from J, leaving 14 bases between them. This CDR3 comprises 14 residues. The CDR3 reads CASSLDAGDGELFF. CDR3 coding DNA: TGTGCCAGCAGCCTTGACGCGGGTGACGGGGAGCTGTTTTTT.

The CDR3 loop is CASSQGTSGGAVNQYF. CDR3 sequence (DNA): TGCGCCAGCAGCCAGGGCACTAGCGGGGGGGCGGTCAATCAGTACTTC. This rearrangement joins TRBV5-1 to TRBJ2-4, with TRBD2 matching 13 bases. CDR1 is SGHRS and CDR2 is YFSETQ in the germline V gene. The length of the CDR3 is 16 residues. V shed 4 bases and J 12 bases; nucleotides not matched to a gene: 13.

This rearrangement joins TRBV4-2 to TRBJ1-1; weak D call: TRBD1 (6 bases). The CDR3 totals 13 residues. The V end was cut by 0 bases, the J end by 8 bases, with 10 bases between. Per germline, CDR1 LGHNA and CDR2 YNFKEQ. CDR3 residues: CASSQDLDREAFF. DNA for the CDR3: TGTGCCAGCAGCCAAGATCTGGACAGAGAAGCTTTCTTT.

This rearrangement joins TRBV9 to TRBJ2-5; 8 nucleotides align to TRBD1. The V gene's germline CDR1 is SGDLS and CDR2 YYNGEE. The CDR3 extends over 14 amino acids. V lost 4 bases to trimming and J lost 5 bases; unmatched junction nucleotides: 7. The CDR3 DNA is TGTGCCAGCAGCCTAGGGACAGGAGGGGAGACCCAGTACTTC. This gives the protein CASSLGTGGETQYF. Full variable domain (rest looked up from reference TRBV9 and TRBJ2-5): DSGVTQTPKHLITATGQRVTLRCSPRSGDLSVYWYQQSLDQGLQFLIQYYNGEERAKGNILERFSAQQFPDLHSELNLSSLELGDSALYFCASSLGTGGETQYFGPGTRLLVL.

In its sample, this clone was seen once. The V gene is TRBV7-6, the J gene TRBJ1-4; D is unresolved. CDR1 SGHVS and CDR2 FNYEAQ come from the germline V gene. V gave up 1 base and J gave up 6 bases, with 12 bases separating them. This CDR3 spans 15 amino acids. The CDR3: CASSLVGLQDEKLFF. CDR3 in DNA: TGTGCCAGCAGCTTAGTTGGCCTTCAGGATGAAAAACTGTTTTTT.

The chain couples TRBV6-7 to TRBJ1-5; TRBD1 agrees at 7 bases. TRBV6-7 is known as an ORF, though its function is uncertain. J gave up 5 bases and V 5 bases, and 9 bases lay outside the gene matches. The CDR3 totals 15 residues. The chain's CDR3 is CASSPGQGGDQPQHF. DNA of the CDR3: TGTGCCAGCAGTCCGGGGCAGGGGGGCGATCAGCCCCAGCATTTT.

This clone occurred a few times. The genes are TRBV6-5 and TRBJ1-2, with TRBD1 as a possible D gene (5 bases). Deletions cut 7 bases from V and 4 bases from J, with 13 bases between. Per germline, CDR1 MNHEY and CDR2 SVGAGI. This CDR3 contains 13 residues. The DNA for the CDR3 is TGTGCCAGCACCGCCAGACAGAGCTATGGCTACACCTTC. Translated: CASTARQSYGYTF.

This clone has only a few counts. One end of the junction is discordant with germline, which a read error may explain. V gene TRBV7-9 combines with J gene TRBJ2-5, with TRBD1 identical over 9 bases. The CDR3 runs 16 residues. The germline gives CDR1 SEHNR, CDR2 FQNEAQ (reference sequence). CDR3 protein: CSSSPLGQGTLETQYF. The CDR3 DNA is TGTTCCAGCAGCCCACTTGGACAGGGGACGTTGGAGACCCAGTACTTC.

The chain carries TRBV11-3 and TRBJ1-2; TRBD1 aligns across 12 bases. Trimming took 5 bases from V and 7 from J; bases not matched to a gene: 8. This CDR3 spans 15 amino acids. CDR1 and CDR2 (germline): SGHNT, YENEEA. CDR3 sequence (DNA): TGTGCCAGCAGCCTATCGGGACAGGGGGCTGGTGGCTACACCTTC. Translated: CASSLSGQGAGGYTF.

V and J are TRBV30 and TRBJ2-3; 11 bases line up with TRBD2. The V gene end was trimmed by 0 bases and the J gene end by 0 bases; junction bases not matched to a gene: 2. CDR3 length: 16 amino acids. The V gene's germline CDR1 is GTSNPN and CDR2 SVGIG (reference sequence). CDR3 loop: CAWSVLAGGSTDTQYF. CDR3 sequence (DNA): TGTGCCTGGAGTGTGTTAGCGGGGGGGAGCACAGATACGCAGTATTTT.

The chain has TRBV29-1 and TRBJ1-1; TRBD1 matches 8 bases. V lost 4 bases to trimming and J lost 3 bases; unmatched junction nucleotides: 13. This CDR3 region has 16 residues. CDR1 is SQVTM, CDR2 ANQGSEA, per germline. The CDR3 nucleotides read TGCAGCGTTGGACCTTCAGGGACAGGCGACCACACTGAAGCTTTCTTT. This encodes CSVGPSGTGDHTEAFF. The complete variable domain, with remaining parts taken from reference TRBV29-1 and TRBJ1-1, reads SAVISQKPSRDICQRGTSLTIQCQVDSQVTMMFWYRQQPGQSLTLIATANQGSEATYESGFVIDKFPISRPNLTFSTLTVSNMSPEDSSIYLCSVGPSGTGDHTEAFFGQGTRLTVV.

V is TRBV20-1 and J is TRBJ2-1; D might be TRBD1 (5 bases). The CDR3 contains 11 residues. The V gene's germline CDR1 is DFQATT and CDR2 SNEGSKA (reference sequence). The germline V and J ends were trimmed by 5 bases and 9 bases, with 11 bases remaining between them. CDR3 sequence: CSACRGSEQFF. Written as DNA, the CDR3 is TGCAGTGCTTGTAGGGGCTCTGAGCAGTTCTTC.

The V gene is TRBV5-1, the J gene TRBJ1-2; 8 nucleotides agree with TRBD1. This CDR3 contains 14 residues. CDR1 SGHRS and CDR2 YFSETQ come from the germline V gene. V lost 0 bases, J lost 8 bases, and 6 bases stayed unmatched. The CDR3 nucleotides are TGCGCCAGCAGCTTGGAGGAGACAGGGGACGGCTACACCTTC. It translates to CASSLEETGDGYTF.

V and J are TRBV4-1 and TRBJ1-2; TRBD1 agrees at 9 bases. The CDR3 consists of 15 residues. Per germline, CDR1 MGHRA and CDR2 YSYEKL. V shed 4 bases and J 3 bases; nucleotides not matched to a gene: 6. The CDR3 sequence: CASSPVTGGHYGYTF. The CDR3 DNA sequence: TGCGCCAGCAGCCCGGTGACAGGGGGACACTATGGCTACACCTTC.

This chain links TRBV18 with TRBJ1-2; perhaps TRBD1 as D (5 bases). The CDR3 extends over 13 amino acids. Trimming removed 8 bases at V and 2 bases at J, with 12 bases between. CDR1 KGHSH and CDR2 LQKENI come from the germline V gene. DNA for the CDR3: TGTGCCAGCCTCCTGGACATGAACTATGGCTACACCTTC. Its translation is CASLLDMNYGYTF.

The J gene is TRBJ1-2, the V gene TRBV5-5; D not certain. CDR3 length equals 15 residues. The germline gives CDR1 SGHKS, CDR2 YYEKEE (reference sequence). V gave up 0 bases and J gave up 4 bases, with 13 bases separating them. The CDR3 DNA sequence: TGTGCCAGCAGCTTGGATCCGGGGAGTTCCTATGGCTACACCTTC. Its translation: CASSLDPGSSYGYTF.

This chain joins TRBV7-8 and TRBJ2-7; perhaps TRBD1 as D (6 bases). The CDR3 consists of 14 residues. Germline assignment: CDR1 SGHVS and CDR2 FQNEAQ. The germline V and J ends were trimmed by 4 bases and 5 bases, with 15 bases remaining between them. This CDR3 is CASSSARGYNEQYF. The CDR3 DNA follows: TGTGCCAGCAGCTCCGCCAGGGGATACAACGAGCAGTACTTC. Based on the CDR3 plus reference TRBV7-8 and TRBJ2-7, the full variable domain is GAGVSQSPRYKVAKRGQDVALRCDPISGHVSLFWYQQALGQGPEFLTYFQNEAQLDKSGLPSDRFFAERPEGSVSTLKIQRTQQEDSAVYLCASSSARGYNEQYFGPGTRLTVT.

The table lists this clone with a count of one. This chain uses TRBV7-5 with TRBJ1-1. TRBV7-5 is reported as a pseudogene. The CDR3 spans 13 residues. The CDR3, as DNA: TGTGCCACCACCGGGTTTGAGGACACTGAAGCTTTCTTT. This sequence encodes CATTGFEDTEAFF.

This clone was seen a few times. The rearrangement links TRBV5-8 to TRBJ1-1; a weak D match, TRBD1 (6 bases). CDR1 and CDR2 (germline): SGHTS, YDEGEE. The CDR3 runs to 13 residues. Trimming took off 1 base at V and 5 bases at J, with 9 bases between the two ends. The CDR3 loop is CASSLQGGTEAFF. In DNA form, the CDR3 reads TGTGCCAGCAGCTTGCAAGGGGGTACTGAAGCTTTCTTT.

This clone came up once. The rearrangement joins TRBV4-1 to TRBJ2-1; D is possibly TRBD1 (5 bases). The CDR3 loop spans 13 amino acids. Germline values: CDR1 MGHRA, CDR2 YSYEKL. Trimming took 0 bases from V and 12 from J, leaving 12 bases between them. CDR3 residues: CASSQEGQGVQFF. CDR3 bases: TGCGCCAGCAGCCAAGAGGGCCAGGGTGTGCAGTTCTTC.

The chain combines TRBV2 with TRBJ1-2; 7 bases fit TRBD1. Germline assignment: CDR1 SNHLY and CDR2 FYNNEI. Unmatched junction bases numbered 5, after V lost 6 bases and J lost 7 bases. The CDR3 length is 12 residues. The CDR3 is CASRQGNIGYTF. The CDR3 nucleotides read TGTGCCAGCAGACAGGGGAATATTGGCTACACCTTC.

V usage is TRBV10-3 and J usage is TRBJ1-5; D remains unclear. This CDR3 spans 15 amino acids. Trimming removed 3 bases at V and 1 base at J, with 10 bases between. Per germline, CDR1 ENHRY and CDR2 SYGVKD. CDR3 bases: TGTGCCATCAGTGATGGCGGCTTCAGCAATCAGCCCCAGCATTTT. It is translated as CAISDGGFSNQPQHF.

The chain links TRBV11-2 to TRBJ2-1, with TRBD1 matching 8 bases. The CDR3 totals 15 residues. Germline lookup yields CDR1 SGHAT and CDR2 FQNNGV. V shed 1 base, J shed 9 bases, and the junction held 8 bases outside the gene matches. The CDR3 DNA sequence: TGTGCCAGCAGCTTAGCCGCAGGGGGCAAGAGTGAGCAGTTCTTC. It translates to CASSLAAGGKSEQFF.

The CDR3 reads CASSLTGGGVHNEQFF. CDR3 in DNA: TGTGCCAGCAGCTTAACGGGCGGGGGGGTACACAATGAGCAGTTCTTC. The chain links TRBV7-3 to TRBJ2-1, with 9 nucleotides matching TRBD2. This CDR3 has 16 amino acids. CDR1 SGHTA and CDR2 FQGTGA come from the germline V gene. V lost 0 bases and J lost 5; bases outside the gene matches: 5.